This T cell receptor (beta chain) was sequenced in a study of blood T cell repertoires in COVID-19. Germline V gene lookup returns CDR1 LNHNV and CDR2 YYDKDF (reference sequence). Trimming took off 1 base at V and 5 bases at J, with 5 bases between the two ends. The CDR3 sequence is 13 residues long. Libraries were prepared by immunoSEQ multiplex PCR; TCRdb keeps only in-frame clonotypes and omits some of them. The sample contains 350,000 to 450,000 clones, around 87% of which appear only once. The sample holds one count of this clone. The chain employs TRBV15 and TRBJ2-2; D not resolved. The sequencing sample was made of peripheral blood. The sequence was collected from a human donor in a cohort sampled during active COVID-19. The CDR3 reads CATSRAPTGELFF. Written as DNA, the CDR3 is TGTGCCACCAGCAGAGCCCCGACCGGGGAGCTGTTTTTT.